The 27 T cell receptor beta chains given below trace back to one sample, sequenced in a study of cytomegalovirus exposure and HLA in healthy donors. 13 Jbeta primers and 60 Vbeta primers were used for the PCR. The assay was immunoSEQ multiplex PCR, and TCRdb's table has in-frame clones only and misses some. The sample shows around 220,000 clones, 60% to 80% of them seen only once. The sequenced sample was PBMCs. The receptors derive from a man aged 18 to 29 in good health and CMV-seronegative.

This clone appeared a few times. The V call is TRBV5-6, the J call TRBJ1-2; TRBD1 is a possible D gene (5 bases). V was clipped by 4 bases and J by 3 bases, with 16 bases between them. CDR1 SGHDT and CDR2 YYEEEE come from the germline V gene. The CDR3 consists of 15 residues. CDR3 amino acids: CASSPDVEGYYGYTF. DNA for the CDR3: TGTGCCAGCAGCCCGGACGTGGAGGGGTACTATGGCTACACCTTC.

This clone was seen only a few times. The CDR3 DNA is TGTGCCAGCAGTGAAGCTCCACAGAATTCACCCCTCCACTTT. Amino acid sequence: CASSEAPQNSPLHF. The chain employs TRBV6-1 and TRBJ1-6; no clear D gene. V was shortened by 0 bases and J by 7 bases, with 7 bases between the two germline ends. Germline V gives CDR1 MNHNS, CDR2 SASEGT. CDR3 length: 14 residues.

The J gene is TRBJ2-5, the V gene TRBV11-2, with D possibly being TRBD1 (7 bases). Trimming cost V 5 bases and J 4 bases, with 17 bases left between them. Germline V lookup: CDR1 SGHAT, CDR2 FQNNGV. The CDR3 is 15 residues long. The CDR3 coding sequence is TGTGCCAGCAGCCCTCGAGGAGGGGGCGGAGAGACCCAGTACTTC. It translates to CASSPRGGGGETQYF.

CDR3 bases: TGTGCCAGCAATAGCGGGGGAAGCTCCTACAATGAGCAGTTCTTC. Its protein product is CASNSGGSSYNEQFF. V usage is TRBV27 and J usage is TRBJ2-1; 9 bases match TRBD2. The CDR3 loop spans 15 amino acids. Trimming took 7 bases from V and 0 from J; bases not matched to a gene: 4. Germline CDR1 is MNHEY and CDR2 is SMNVEV (reference sequence).

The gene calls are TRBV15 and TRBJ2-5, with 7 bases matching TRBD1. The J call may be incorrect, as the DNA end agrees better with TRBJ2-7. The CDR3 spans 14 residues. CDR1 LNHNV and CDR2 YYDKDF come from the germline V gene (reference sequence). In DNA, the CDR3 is TGTGCCACCAGCTCGGGACAGAACTTCTACGAGCAGTACTTC. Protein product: CATSSGQNFYEQYF.

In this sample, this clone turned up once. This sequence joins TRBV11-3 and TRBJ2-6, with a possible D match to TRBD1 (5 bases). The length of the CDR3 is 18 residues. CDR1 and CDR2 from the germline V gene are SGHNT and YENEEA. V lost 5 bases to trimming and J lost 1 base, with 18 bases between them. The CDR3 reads CASSTPLRDLSGANVLTF. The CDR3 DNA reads TGTGCCAGCAGCACGCCCCTCAGGGATCTGTCTGGGGCCAACGTCCTGACTTTC.

The CDR3 spells CASADRDLGGYTF. CDR3 DNA: TGTGCCAGTGCCGACAGGGATTTGGGTGGCTACACCTTC. The V gene is TRBV19, the J gene TRBJ1-2; 7 bases line up with TRBD1. The ends lost 8 bases at V and 7 bases at J; junction bases unmatched: 10. Germline V gives CDR1 LNHDA, CDR2 SQIVND (reference sequence). The CDR3 runs to 13 residues.

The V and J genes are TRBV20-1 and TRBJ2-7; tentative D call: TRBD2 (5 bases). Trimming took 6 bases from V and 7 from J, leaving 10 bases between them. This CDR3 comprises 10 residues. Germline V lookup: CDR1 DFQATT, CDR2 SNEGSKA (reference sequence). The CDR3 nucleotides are TGCAGTGCCCCAAGGGAGGAGCAGTACTTC. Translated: CSAPREEQYF.

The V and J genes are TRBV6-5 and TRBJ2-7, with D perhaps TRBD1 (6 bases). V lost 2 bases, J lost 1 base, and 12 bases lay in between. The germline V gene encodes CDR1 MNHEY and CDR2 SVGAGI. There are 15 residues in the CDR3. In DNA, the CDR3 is TGTGCCAGCAGTTACGCCGGGACACCGTCCTACGAGCAGTACTTC. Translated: CASSYAGTPSYEQYF.

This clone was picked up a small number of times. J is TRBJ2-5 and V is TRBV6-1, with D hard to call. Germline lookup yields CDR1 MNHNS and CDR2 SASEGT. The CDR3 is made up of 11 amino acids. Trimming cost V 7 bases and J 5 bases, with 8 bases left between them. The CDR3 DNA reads TGTGCCAGCACCCGCAGGGAGACCCAGTACTTC. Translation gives CASTRRETQYF.

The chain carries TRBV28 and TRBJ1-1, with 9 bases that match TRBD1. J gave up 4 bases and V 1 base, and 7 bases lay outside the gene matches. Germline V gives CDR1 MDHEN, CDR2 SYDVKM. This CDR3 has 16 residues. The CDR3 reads CASSLLQGAGGTEAFF. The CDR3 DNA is TGTGCCAGCAGTTTATTACAGGGGGCCGGGGGCACTGAAGCTTTCTTT.

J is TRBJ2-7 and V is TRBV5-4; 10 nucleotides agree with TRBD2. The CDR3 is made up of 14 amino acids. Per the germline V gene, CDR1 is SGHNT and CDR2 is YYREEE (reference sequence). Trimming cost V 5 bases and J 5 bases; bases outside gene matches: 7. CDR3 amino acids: CASRSSGRGNEQYF. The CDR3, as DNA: TGTGCCAGCAGATCTAGCGGGAGAGGTAACGAGCAGTACTTC.

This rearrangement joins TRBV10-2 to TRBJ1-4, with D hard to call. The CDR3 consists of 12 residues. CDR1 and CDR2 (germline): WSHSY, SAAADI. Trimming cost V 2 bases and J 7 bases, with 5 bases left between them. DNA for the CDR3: TGCGCCAGCAGTGAGACCAGTGAAAAACTGTTTTTT. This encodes CASSETSEKLFF.

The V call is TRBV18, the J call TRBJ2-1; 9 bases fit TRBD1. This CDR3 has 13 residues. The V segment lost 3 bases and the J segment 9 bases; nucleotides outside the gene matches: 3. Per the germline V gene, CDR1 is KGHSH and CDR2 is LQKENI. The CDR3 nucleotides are TGTGCCAGCTCACCCGGACAGGGGTCTGAGCAGTTCTTC. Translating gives CASSPGQGSEQFF.

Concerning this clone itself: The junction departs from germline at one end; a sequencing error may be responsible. The CDR3 coding sequence is TGTGCTAGCAGCTTAGTCGGGGTTGGGCAAGAGACCCAGTACTTC. Amino acid sequence: CASSLVGVGQETQYF. The chain has TRBV7-7 and TRBJ2-5; D is perhaps TRBD2 (5 bases). CDR1 and CDR2 from the germline V gene are SSHAT and FNYEAQ (reference sequence). The CDR3 extends over 15 amino acids. The full variable domain, in which reference TRBV7-7 and TRBJ2-5 provide the parts outside the CDR3, is GAGVSQSPRYKVTKRGQDVTLRCDPISSHATLYWYQQALGQGPEFLTYFNYEAQPDKSGLPSDRFSAERPEGSISTLTIQRTEQRDSAMYRCASSLVGVGQETQYFGPGTRLLVL.

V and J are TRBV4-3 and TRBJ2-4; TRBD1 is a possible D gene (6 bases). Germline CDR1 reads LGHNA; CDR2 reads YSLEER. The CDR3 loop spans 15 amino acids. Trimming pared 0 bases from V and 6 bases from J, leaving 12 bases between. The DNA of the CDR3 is TGCGCCAGCAGCCAAGATAAGGACAGCCGAAACATTCAGTACTTC. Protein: CASSQDKDSRNIQYF.

CDR3 loop: CALGTGATYEQYF. CDR3 nucleotides: TGTGCCTTAGGGACAGGGGCAACCTACGAGCAGTACTTC. The chain couples TRBV2 to TRBJ2-7; 10 bases map to TRBD1. The CDR3 extends over 13 amino acids. V was pared by 11 bases and J by 2 bases, with 6 bases of the junction left unmatched. The germline CDR1 and CDR2 sequences are SNHLY and FYNNEI. Variable domain in full (rest from reference TRBV2 and TRBJ2-7): EPEVTQTPSHQVTQMGQEVILRCVPISNHLYFYWYRQILGQKVEFLVSFYNNEISEKSEIFDDQFSVERPDGSNFTLKIRSTKLEDSAMYFCALGTGATYEQYFGPGTRLTVT.

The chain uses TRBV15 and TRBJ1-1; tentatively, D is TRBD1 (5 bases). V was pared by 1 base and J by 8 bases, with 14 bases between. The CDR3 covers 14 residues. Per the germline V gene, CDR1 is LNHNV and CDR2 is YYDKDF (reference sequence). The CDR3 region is CATSRALAGREAFF. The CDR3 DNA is TGTGCCACCAGCAGAGCCTTGGCAGGGCGCGAAGCTTTCTTT.

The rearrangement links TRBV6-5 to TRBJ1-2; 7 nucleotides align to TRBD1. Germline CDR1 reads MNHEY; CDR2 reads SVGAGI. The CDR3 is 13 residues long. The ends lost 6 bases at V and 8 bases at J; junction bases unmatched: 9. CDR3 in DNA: TGTGCCAGCAGGGAACAGGGGCGCGGGGGCTACACCTTC. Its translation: CASREQGRGGYTF.

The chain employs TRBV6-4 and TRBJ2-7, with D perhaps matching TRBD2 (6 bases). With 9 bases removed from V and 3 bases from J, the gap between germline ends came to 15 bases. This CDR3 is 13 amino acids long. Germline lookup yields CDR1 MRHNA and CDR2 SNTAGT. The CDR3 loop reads CARTTRTIYEQYF. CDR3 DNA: TGTGCCAGAACAACCCGGACTATCTACGAGCAGTACTTC.

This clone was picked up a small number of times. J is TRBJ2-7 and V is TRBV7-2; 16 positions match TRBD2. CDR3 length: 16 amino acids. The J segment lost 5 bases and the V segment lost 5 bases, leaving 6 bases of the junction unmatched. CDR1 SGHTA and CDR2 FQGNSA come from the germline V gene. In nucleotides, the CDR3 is TGTGCCAGCAGCCGGGGACTAGCGGGAGGGCCCCACGAGCAGTACTTC. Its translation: CASSRGLAGGPHEQYF.

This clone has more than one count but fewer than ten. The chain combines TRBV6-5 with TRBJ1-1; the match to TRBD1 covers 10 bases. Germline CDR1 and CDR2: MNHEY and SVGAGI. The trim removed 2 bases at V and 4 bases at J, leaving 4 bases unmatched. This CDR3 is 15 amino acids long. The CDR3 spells CASSYRGQGSTEAFF. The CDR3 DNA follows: TGTGCCAGCAGTTACCGGGGACAGGGGAGCACTGAAGCTTTCTTT.

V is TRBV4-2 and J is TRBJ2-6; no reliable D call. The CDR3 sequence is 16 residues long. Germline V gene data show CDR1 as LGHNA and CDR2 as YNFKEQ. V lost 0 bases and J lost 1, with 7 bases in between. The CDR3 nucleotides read TGTGCCAGCAGCCAAGATATGAGTTCTGGGGCCAACGTCCTGACTTTC. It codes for CASSQDMSSGANVLTF.

This CDR3 reads CASSIRGQNNEQFF. The CDR3 DNA follows: TGTGCCAGTAGTATTCGCGGACAGAACAATGAGCAGTTCTTC. The gene calls are TRBV19 and TRBJ2-1; tentative D call: TRBD1 (6 bases). V lost 3 bases and J 5 bases, leaving 11 bases between the germline ends. Germline assignment: CDR1 LNHDA and CDR2 SQIVND (reference sequence). The CDR3 consists of 14 residues.

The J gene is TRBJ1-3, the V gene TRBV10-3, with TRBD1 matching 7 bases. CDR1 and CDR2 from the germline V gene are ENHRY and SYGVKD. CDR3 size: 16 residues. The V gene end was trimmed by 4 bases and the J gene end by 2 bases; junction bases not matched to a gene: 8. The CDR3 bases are TGTGCCATCAGTGGACCGGGACAGCGGACTGGAAACACCATATATTTT. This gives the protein CAISGPGQRTGNTIYF.

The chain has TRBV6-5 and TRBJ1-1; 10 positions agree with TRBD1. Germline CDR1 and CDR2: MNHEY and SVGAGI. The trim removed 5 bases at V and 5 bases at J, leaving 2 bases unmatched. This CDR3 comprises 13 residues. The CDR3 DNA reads TGTGCCAGCAGTGGGACAGGGGAGACTGAAGCTTTCTTT. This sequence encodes CASSGTGETEAFF.

CDR3 protein: CASSQGDSSYGYTF. The CDR3 DNA sequence: TGCGCCAGCAGCCAAGGGGACAGTTCCTATGGCTACACCTTC. The V gene is TRBV4-3, the J gene TRBJ1-2; the match to TRBD1 covers 7 bases. Per germline, CDR1 LGHNA and CDR2 YSLEER. Trimming removed 1 base from V and 4 bases from J; junction bases left unmatched: 3. This CDR3 is built from 14 residues.